These 3 T cell receptor beta chains share one sample of origin, sequenced in a study of cytomegalovirus exposure and HLA in healthy donors. The PCR used 60 Vbeta and 13 Jbeta primers. TCRdb's copy holds only in-frame clones and misses some; the assay was immunoSEQ multiplex PCR. The sample comprises about 150,000 clones, more than 75% of which are singletons, and roughly 3.6% rests with the top ten. Sequencing used PBMCs. The receptor set was obtained from a human donor in good health.

The chain combines TRBV6-5 with TRBJ2-5; D is possibly TRBD2 (5 bases). The CDR3 is 14 residues long. Germline CDR1 MNHEY, CDR2 SVGAGI. The ends were cut back, 1 base at V and 5 bases at J, with 11 bases in the middle. The CDR3 here is CASSYWGSGETQYF. The CDR3 nucleotides read TGTGCCAGCAGTTACTGGGGATCGGGGGAGACCCAGTACTTC.

The CDR3 region is CASSSPLKTGSFGYNEQFF. The CDR3 coding sequence is TGTGCCAGCAGTTCTCCCCTTAAGACCGGTTCGTTCGGGTACAATGAGCAGTTCTTC. V and J are TRBV28 and TRBJ2-1; the D is unclear. V lost 4 bases to trimming and J lost 4 bases, with 26 bases between them. The CDR3 consists of 19 residues. The germline gives CDR1 MDHEN, CDR2 SYDVKM.

This clone showed up just a few times. The chain joins TRBV15 to TRBJ2-7; TRBD1 matches at 9 bases. The CDR3 runs 18 residues. Per germline, CDR1 LNHNV and CDR2 YYDKDF (reference sequence). The ends lost 5 bases at V and 2 bases at J; junction bases unmatched: 16. CDR3: CATSQPGQGREITYEQYF. The CDR3 nucleotides read TGTGCCACCAGCCAACCGGGACAGGGTCGGGAAATCACCTACGAGCAGTACTTC.